These T cell receptor beta chains were read from a single sample in a study of identical twins. TCRdb re-analysed the 5' RACE reads in MiXCR, keeping a single row per CDR3 protein. The profile shows around 1.7 million distinct CDR3 sequences, around 33% of them singletons. The sequencing input was cord blood. These receptors came from a newborn girl in good health. CDR3s include the opening cysteine and the closing phenylalanine or tryptophan. A D gene is named only where the DNA matches it firmly. Only some rows state a clone size, as once, few, many or a class for expanded clones.

16,few,TRBJ2-1,.,TRBV12-3/TRBV12-4,CASSSDLRSSYNEQFF,TGTGCCAGCAGTTCGGACTTACGTAGCTCCTACAATGAGCAGTTCTTC
15,.,TRBJ2-7,.,TRBV7-2,CASSLVGGEAYEQYF,TGTGCCAGCAGCTTAGTCGGGGGCGAGGCCTACGAGCAGTACTTC
14,many,TRBJ2-3,.,TRBV6-2/TRBV6-3,CASSYEVGTDTQYF,TGTGCCAGCAGTTACGAGGTCGGCACAGATACGCAGTATTTT
11,.,TRBJ2-2,.,TRBV20-1,CSATLTGELFF,TGCAGTGCTACCCTCACCGGGGAGCTGTTTTTT
16,.,TRBJ2-7,TRBD2,TRBV2,CASSVLRGESYNEQYF,TGTGCCAGCAGTGTTCTTCGGGGGGAGTCCTACAATGAGCAGTACTTC
14,.,TRBJ1-2,TRBD1,TRBV10-2,CASTPGTGSYGYTF,TGCGCCAGCACCCCGGGGACAGGGTCCTATGGCTACACCTTC
16,few,TRBJ2-1,TRBD2,TRBV12-3/TRBV12-4,CASSLEGLADYNEQFF,TGTGCCAGCAGTTTGGAGGGACTAGCGGATTACAATGAGCAGTTCTTC
19,once,TRBJ2-7,.,TRBV25-1,CASSESYLRDMHSYNEQYF,TGTGCCAGCAGTGAATCTTACCTCCGGGACATGCACTCCTACAATGAGCAGTACTTC
17,few,TRBJ2-3,TRBD2,TRBV7-2,CASSLAGTSFSTDTQYF,TGTGCCAGCAGCTTAGCCGGGACTAGCTTTAGCACAGATACGCAGTATTTT
18,.,TRBJ1-5,TRBD1,TRBV6-1,CASSDPARGLIGNQPQHF,TGTGCCAGCAGTGATCCGGCCAGGGGGCTAATAGGCAATCAGCCCCAGCATTTT
13,few,TRBJ2-6,.,TRBV2,CASSDNGANVLTF,TGTGCCAGCAGTGACAATGGGGCCAACGTCCTGACTTTC
16,.,TRBJ2-3,TRBD2,TRBV28,CASSPLGLAELDTQYF,TGTGCCAGCAGTCCCCTGGGACTAGCGGAGTTAGATACGCAGTATTTT
12,.,TRBJ2-7,.,TRBV28,CASRKSYFEQYF,TGTGCCAGCAGGAAAAGTTACTTTGAGCAGTACTTC
15,many,TRBJ2-7,.,TRBV6-6,CASSYRVQPLYEQYF,TGTGCCAGCAGTTACCGGGTCCAGCCCCTCTACGAGCAGTACTTC
15,.,TRBJ2-3,TRBD2,TRBV12-3/TRBV12-4,CASRTSGRATDTQYF,TGTGCCTCCCGGACTAGCGGGAGGGCCACAGATACGCAGTATTTT
13,few,TRBJ2-5,.,TRBV3-1,CASMQPQTETQYF,TGTGCCAGCATGCAACCTCAGACCGAGACCCAGTACTTC
16,once,TRBJ2-2,.,TRBV3-1,CASSQDTRGNTGELFF,TGTGCCAGCAGCCAAGATACAAGGGGGAACACCGGGGAGCTGTTTTTT
14,.,TRBJ2-1,.,TRBV28,CASIRDSGLDEQFF,TGTGCCAGCATCCGGGACTCCGGCTTGGATGAGCAGTTCTTC
12,.,TRBJ1-4,.,TRBV6-1,CASDRYNEKLFF,TGTGCCAGCGACCGATATAATGAAAAACTGTTTTTT
13,.,TRBJ2-4,TRBD2,TRBV2,CASTGLAGDIQYF,TGTGCCAGCACCGGACTAGCGGGGGACATTCAGTACTTC
16,once,TRBJ2-3,.,TRBV27,CASTPGPLAGTDTQYF,TGTGCCAGCACCCCTGGCCCCCTGGCGGGGACAGATACGCAGTATTTT
12,many,TRBJ2-5,.,TRBV6-5,CASRSGVQTQYF,TGTGCCAGCCGTTCGGGAGTGCAGACCCAGTACTTC
12,.,TRBJ2-7,TRBD2,TRBV20-1,CSGREVYNEQYF,TGCAGTGGGCGGGAGGTTTACAATGAGCAGTACTTC
13,.,TRBJ1-4,.,TRBV20-1,CSAVRGGNEKLFF,TGCAGTGCTGTCAGGGGTGGTAATGAAAAACTGTTTTTT
12,.,TRBJ2-7,.,TRBV10-1,CASSVGASEQYF,TGCGCCAGCAGTGTAGGCGCTTCGGAGCAGTACTTC
17,.,TRBJ2-1,.,TRBV7-2,CASSFYRGTSPYNEQFF,TGTGCCAGCAGCTTCTACAGGGGGACTAGCCCCTATAATGAGCAGTTCTTC
19,.,TRBJ2-6,.,TRBV6-5,CASSYLIRESRSGANVLTF,TGTGCCAGCAGTTACTTAATCAGGGAATCCCGCTCTGGGGCCAACGTCCTGACTTTC
18,.,TRBJ2-1,TRBD2,TRBV27,CASSLRRGSGSSYNEQFF,TGTGCCAGCAGTTTACGGCGGGGTAGCGGGAGCTCCTACAATGAGCAGTTCTTC
16,few,TRBJ2-7,TRBD1,TRBV28,CASSLPRQGSSYEQYF,TGTGCCAGCAGTTTACCCCGACAGGGTAGCTCCTACGAGCAGTACTTC
14,.,TRBJ1-2,.,TRBV5-1,CASSLDMGYYGYTF,TGCGCCAGCAGCTTGGATATGGGTTACTATGGCTACACCTTC
18,.,TRBJ2-1,TRBD2,TRBV12-5,CASGLSRGVGGMNNEQFF,TGTGCTAGTGGTTTGTCTCGGGGGGTGGGGGGGATGAACAATGAGCAGTTCTTC
15,.,TRBJ2-7,.,TRBV4-1,CASSQVLRRAYEQYF,TGCGCCAGCAGCCAAGTTTTGCGGCGGGCCTACGAGCAGTACTTC
18,.,TRBJ2-1,.,TRBV13,CASGSTSQASARGREQFF,TGTGCCAGCGGCTCGACATCTCAGGCTAGCGCTAGGGGGAGAGAGCAGTTCTTC
15,.,TRBJ2-5,.,TRBV20-1,CSASSGAAPQETQYF,TGCAGTGCTAGTTCGGGAGCGGCCCCCCAAGAGACCCAGTACTTC
15,few,TRBJ2-7,TRBD1,TRBV11-2,CASSLSSGTAYEQYF,TGTGCCAGCAGCTTATCATCCGGGACAGCCTACGAGCAGTACTTC
15,.,TRBJ2-1,.,TRBV5-1,CASSLTTRGYNEQFF,TGCGCCAGCAGCTTGACGACTAGGGGCTACAATGAGCAGTTCTTC
15,many,TRBJ2-1,.,TRBV24-1,CATSDPRGGYNEQFF,TGTGCCACCAGTGATCCCAGGGGCGGCTACAATGAGCAGTTCTTC
14,few,TRBJ2-1,TRBD2,TRBV20-1,CSARRTSGRDEQFF,TGCAGTGCTAGGAGGACTAGCGGTAGGGATGAGCAGTTCTTC
12,.,TRBJ2-7,TRBD1,TRBV20-1,CSFQTGAYEQYF,TGCAGTTTTCAAACAGGGGCATACGAGCAGTACTTC
15,.,TRBJ2-2,TRBD2,TRBV6-5,CASSYGTSGTGELFF,TGTGCCAGCAGTTACGGGACTAGCGGCACCGGGGAGCTGTTTTTT
16,many,TRBJ2-3,TRBD2,TRBV7-2,CASSLVSGRGADTQYF,TGTGCCAGCAGCTTAGTTAGCGGGAGAGGCGCAGATACGCAGTATTTT
13,many,TRBJ2-1,.,TRBV10-1,CASSPYILHEQFF,TGCGCCAGCAGCCCCTACATCCTCCATGAGCAGTTCTTC
13,many,TRBJ2-7,.,TRBV20-1,CSARTGRSYEQYF,TGCAGTGCTAGGACAGGGAGGTCCTACGAGCAGTACTTC
15,.,TRBJ2-7,TRBD2,TRBV7-2,CASSTGTSVVYEQYF,TGTGCCAGCAGCACCGGGACTAGCGTTGTCTACGAGCAGTACTTC